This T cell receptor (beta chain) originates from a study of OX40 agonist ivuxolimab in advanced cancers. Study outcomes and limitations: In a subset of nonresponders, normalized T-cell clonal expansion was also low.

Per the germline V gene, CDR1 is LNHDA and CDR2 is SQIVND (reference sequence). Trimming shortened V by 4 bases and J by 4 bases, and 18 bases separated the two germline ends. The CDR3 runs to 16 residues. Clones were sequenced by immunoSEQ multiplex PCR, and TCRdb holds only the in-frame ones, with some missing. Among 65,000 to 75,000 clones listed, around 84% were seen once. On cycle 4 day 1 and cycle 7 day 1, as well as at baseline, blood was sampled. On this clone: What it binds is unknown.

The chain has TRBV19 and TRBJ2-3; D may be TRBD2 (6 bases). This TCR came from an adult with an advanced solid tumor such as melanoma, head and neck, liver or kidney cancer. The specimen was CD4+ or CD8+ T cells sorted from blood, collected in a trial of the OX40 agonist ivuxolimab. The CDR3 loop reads CASSTSGSPGPDTQYF. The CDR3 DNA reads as TGTGCCAGTAGTACTTCCGGGAGTCCCGGCCCAGATACGCAGTATTTT.